This TCR beta chain was recovered during a study of cytomegalovirus exposure and HLA in healthy donors. Researchers ran the PCR with 60 Vbeta and 13 Jbeta primers. Produced via immunoSEQ multiplex PCR; TCRdb's table is partial and in-frame only. Here the sample spans fewer than 150,000 clones, approximately 62% being singletons. The V and J ends lost 3 bases and 1 base, in that order; junction bases with no gene match: 4. The germline V gene encodes CDR1 MGHRA and CDR2 YSYEKL. This CDR3 has 15 residues. This clone was seen a handful of times. The sequencing input was PBMCs. The genes are TRBV4-1 and TRBJ1-1; TRBD1 matches 8 bases. This receptor was identified in a human donor in good health. The CDR3 coding sequence is TGCGCCAGCAGCCACCAGACAGGGGCGAACACTGAAGCTTTCTTT. It specifies CASSHQTGANTEAFF.